The clone carrying this TCR beta chain occurred many times. The antigen is not known. Attachment of unique molecular identifiers to individual cDNA molecules was performed in the library. TCRdb processed the RACE reads anew with MiXCR; each CDR3 protein has one entry. This table holds about 90,000 distinct CDR3 sequences, 10% to 13% found once. The data are from a study of human T cells and chemical hapten exposure. Overall study findings and caveats: PT1 expanded TCR counts correlated positively with patch test score.

CDR1 is SQVTM, CDR2 ANQGSEA, per germline. This CDR3 region has 14 residues. The V segment lost 8 bases and the J segment 4 bases; nucleotides outside the gene matches: 11. Documented time point: patch test 1, 2 weeks after DPC sensitization. Regarding treatment: therapeutic diphenylcyclopropenone sensitization with weekly scalp DPC. Source: whole blood, taken in connection with sensitization to the hapten diphenylcyclopropenone (DPC). The source of this sequence is a man aged 40-50 years with alopecia areata. Some clones in this sample may be carry-over from other donors' samples. The chain has TRBV29-1 and TRBJ1-3; 7 bases match TRBD1. As DNA, the CDR3 is TGCAGCATCACGACAGGGCCGGACGGAAACACCATATATTTT. It is translated as CSITTGPDGNTIYF.